The 12 T cell receptor beta chains in this list originate from one sample, sequenced in a study of blood T cell repertoires in COVID-19. The repertoire was sequenced with immunoSEQ multiplex PCR; TCRdb's copy has only in-frame clones and lacks some. Here the sample spans about 180,000 clones, around 83% being singletons. The specimen was peripheral blood. Receptors were obtained from a woman aged 30 to 39 with active or convalescent COVID-19.

This chain connects TRBV5-6 to TRBJ1-6, with TRBD1 as a possible D gene (5 bases). The CDR3 totals 15 residues. Germline assignment: CDR1 SGHDT and CDR2 YYEEEE. Trimming took off 0 bases at V and 9 bases at J, with 13 bases between the two ends. The CDR3 sequence: CASSLVPGGSSPLHF. CDR3 DNA: TGTGCCAGCAGCTTGGTACCGGGGGGAAGTTCACCCCTCCACTTT.

The CDR3: CASSLENPGSNYGYTF. CDR3 in DNA: TGTGCCAGCAGCTTAGAGAACCCAGGCTCAAACTATGGCTACACCTTC. The chain combines TRBV7-9 with TRBJ1-2; D is uncertain. CDR1 SEHNR and CDR2 FQNEAQ come from the germline V gene (reference sequence). The germline V and J ends were trimmed by 1 base and 2 bases, with 14 bases remaining between them. The CDR3 contains 16 residues.

The chain uses TRBV19 and TRBJ1-1, with TRBD1 identical over 7 bases. Germline loops: CDR1 LNHDA, CDR2 SQIVND (reference sequence). This CDR3 has 14 residues. Losses at the gene ends were 6 bases for V and 2 bases for J; bases not matched to a gene: 6. CDR3 in amino acids: CASRRDRLNTEAFF. CDR3 coding DNA: TGTGCCAGTAGGAGGGACAGACTAAACACTGAAGCTTTCTTT.

The chain uses TRBV27 and TRBJ1-2; 10 bases match TRBD1. The germline V gene encodes CDR1 MNHEY and CDR2 SMNVEV (reference sequence). The CDR3 is 15 amino acids. Trimming took 3 bases from V and 5 from J; bases not matched to a gene: 6. DNA of the CDR3: TGTGCCAGCAGTTTGACAGGGGGCGACCCATATGGCTACACCTTC. Its protein product is CASSLTGGDPYGYTF.

The rearrangement joins TRBV14 to TRBJ2-7, with TRBD1 as a possible D gene (6 bases). The germline gives CDR1 SGHDN, CDR2 FVKESK. The V and J ends lost 4 bases and 4 bases respectively, with 17 bases between them. The CDR3 is 15 amino acids. The CDR3 sequence is CASSPQPGQEYEQYF. CDR3 DNA: TGTGCCAGCAGCCCCCAGCCGGGACAAGAGTACGAGCAGTACTTC.

This rearrangement joins TRBV27 to TRBJ2-4; 7 nucleotides align to TRBD1. The CDR3 covers 16 residues. The V gene's germline CDR1 is MNHEY and CDR2 SMNVEV (reference sequence). After removal of 5 bases from V and 0 bases from J, the junction contained 7 bases not matched to a gene. CDR3 region: CASSNKQGLAKNIQYF. CDR3 coding DNA: TGTGCCAGCAGTAACAAACAGGGGTTAGCCAAAAACATTCAGTACTTC.

The chain links TRBV28 to TRBJ1-2; 7 bases line up with TRBD1. The CDR3 totals 13 residues. Germline lookup yields CDR1 MDHEN and CDR2 SYDVKM. V gave up 8 bases and J gave up 3 bases; unmatched junction bases: 6. CDR3 in amino acids: CASLDRADYGYTF. Written as DNA, the CDR3 is TGTGCCAGCCTAGACAGGGCAGACTATGGCTACACCTTC.

This chain uses TRBV27 with TRBJ2-7; 8 bases fit TRBD1. The germline CDR1 and CDR2 sequences are MNHEY and SMNVEV (reference sequence). The ends lost 10 bases at V and 2 bases at J; junction bases unmatched: 4. The CDR3 loop spans 12 amino acids. Here the CDR3 reads CATRGHPYEQYF. The CDR3 nucleotides are TGTGCCACCAGGGGGCACCCCTACGAGCAGTACTTC.

In DNA, the CDR3 is TGTGCCAGCAGCTTGGGACATAACTATGGCTACACCTTC. This codes for CASSLGHNYGYTF. J is TRBJ1-2 and V is TRBV5-5; unclear D gene. V was trimmed by 0 bases and J by 1 base, leaving 4 bases between them. The germline gives CDR1 SGHKS, CDR2 YYEKEE (reference sequence). This CDR3 region has 13 residues.

The rearrangement joins TRBV2 to TRBJ2-1, with D maybe TRBD1 (5 bases). Trimming left V 3 bases short and J 7 bases short, with 7 bases between. Germline V gene sequence: CDR1 SNHLY, CDR2 FYNNEI. The CDR3 covers 12 residues. CDR3 bases: TGTGCCAGCAGTGATGACAGTAATGAGCAGTTCTTC. Its protein product is CASSDDSNEQFF.

This clone was detected a few times. The chain has TRBV7-2 and TRBJ1-6; 7 nucleotides agree with TRBD1. Germline CDR1 is SGHTA and CDR2 is FQGNSA. The V and J ends lost 4 bases and 7 bases, in that order; junction bases with no gene match: 7. The CDR3 covers 15 residues. The CDR3 spells CASSSEGGDNSPLHF. CDR3 in DNA: TGTGCCAGCAGCTCAGAAGGGGGCGACAATTCACCCCTCCACTTT.

V usage is TRBV18 and J usage is TRBJ2-1, with D perhaps matching TRBD2 (6 bases). Germline V gives CDR1 KGHSH, CDR2 LQKENI. This CDR3 has 15 amino acids. Trimming took 0 bases from V and 6 from J, leaving 12 bases between them. The CDR3: CASSPPVMRGNEQFF. As DNA, the CDR3 is TGTGCCAGCTCACCACCGGTTATGCGGGGCAATGAGCAGTTCTTC.